This T cell receptor (beta chain) was documented in a study of chemoradiotherapy in HPV16-positive cancers. The assay was immunoSEQ multiplex PCR, and TCRdb's table has in-frame clones only and misses some. The repertoire has nearly 1,500 clones, over 90% of them found once; the top ten carry around 7.8%. Points from the study as a whole: Better recurrence-free survival went with HPV-responsive T-cell expansion in HPV16-positive patients. Candidate HPV-specific clones and E7-related TCR motifs grew in tumor during treatment.

Per germline, CDR1 MGHRA and CDR2 YSYEKL. This CDR3 has 15 residues. V was cut by 3 bases and J by 7 bases, with 16 bases left in between. A note on this clone: The antigen remains unidentified.

Sequenced material: tumor tissue, taken from a patient who underwent chemoradiotherapy. The chain uses TRBV4-1 and TRBJ2-1; D ambiguous. The receptor was isolated from a human donor with HPV-associated anogenital cancer. In DNA, the CDR3 is TGCGCCAGCAGCCAGGCATCAGGCATGCCGAATGAGCAGTTCTTC. Protein: CASSQASGMPNEQFF.